This TCR beta chain was sequenced during a study of regulatory T cells in long-lasting Graves disease. Arm-PCR of CDR3 regions with iRepertoire HTBI primers generated TCR beta libraries. MiXCR, applied by TCRdb to the multiplex PCR reads, yields one record per CDR3 protein. The sample lists about 530,000 distinct CDR3 sequences; 15% to 20% were seen once. Trimming left V 6 bases short and J 10 bases short, with 21 bases between. This CDR3 spans 15 amino acids. This clonotype was counted between two and nine times. Time point indicated: newly diagnosed GD, antithyroid drugs for less than 3 months. Following extraction of RNA from PBMCs, that RNA was used to make the TCR library. This same sample was also taken into another study, of T cells in Graves' hyperthyroidism and ophthalmopathy. As reported in that work: Primed by the HTBI set, a first-round RT-PCR was run on the TCR CDR3.

The source of this sequence is a woman aged 40 to 65 with Graves disease. The chain combines TRBV12-3 or TRBV12-4 with TRBJ2-2; D is ambiguous. The sample here was peripheral blood mononuclear cells (PBMCs), taken at new diagnosis, from a patient treated with antithyroid drugs. CDR3 sequence (DNA): TGTGCCAGCAGCCTCCCGGTCCTGGAAAAAGCGGAGCTGTTTTTT. It codes for CASSLPVLEKAELFF.